The 30 T cell receptor beta chains in this list originate from one sample, sequenced in a study of early T cells in non-severe SARS-CoV-2 infection. Each CDR3 protein gets one entry after TCRdb re-called the 5' RACE reads with MiXCR. Here the sample spans over 70,000 distinct CDR3 sequences, 13% to 15% being singletons. The sequenced sample consisted of whole blood. The source of these receptors is an adult who was a healthcare worker with PCR-confirmed SARS-CoV-2 infection or an uninfected control (not recorded which).

This clonotype came up a few times. The chain is built from TRBV20-1 and TRBJ2-5, with a weak D call TRBD2 (6 bases). V was shortened by 4 bases and J by 3 bases, with 27 bases between the two germline ends. CDR1 and CDR2 (germline): DFQATT, SNEGSKA (reference sequence). This CDR3 comprises 18 residues. DNA of the CDR3: TGCAGTGCTACGGTAACGGAAGGTAGCGGAAGAGAAGAAGAGACCCAGTACTTC. Amino acid sequence: CSATVTEGSGREEETQYF.

This clonotype has just a few counts. V usage is TRBV6-5 and J usage is TRBJ1-1; D ambiguous. The CDR3 sequence is 11 residues long. V lost 7 bases and J lost 11, with 14 bases in between. Germline CDR1 and CDR2: MNHEY and SVGAGI. Here the CDR3 reads CASKLGLDAFF. Here the CDR3 DNA reads TGTGCCAGCAAGCTGGGCTTGGATGCTTTCTTT.

This clonotype was recorded many times. V usage is TRBV2 and J usage is TRBJ2-3, with 7 bases matching TRBD1. The CDR3 spans 15 residues. The germline V gene has CDR1 SNHLY and CDR2 FYNNEI. Trimming at V came to 6 bases and at J to 0 bases, leaving 6 bases not matched to a gene. The CDR3 DNA is TGTGCCAGCAGCCCCGGACAGGCTAGCACAGATACGCAGTATTTT. Protein product: CASSPGQASTDTQYF.

This chain connects TRBV2 to TRBJ1-5; D might be TRBD1 (6 bases). V dropped 8 bases and J dropped 5 bases, with 16 bases sitting between them. Germline CDR1 SNHLY, CDR2 FYNNEI. This CDR3 comprises 14 residues. The CDR3 sequence is CASCVRGVDQPQHF. Here the CDR3 DNA reads TGTGCCAGCTGCGTCAGGGGAGTCGATCAGCCCCAGCATTTT.

Ten or more counts support this clonotype. CDR3 sequence reads: CASPQDGRMNTEAFF. The CDR3 coding sequence is TGTGCCAGCCCCCAGGACGGCCGCATGAACACTGAAGCTTTCTTT. The V call is TRBV6-1, the J call TRBJ1-1; D remains unclear. The germline gives CDR1 MNHNS, CDR2 SASEGT. V dropped 8 bases and J dropped 0 bases, with 16 bases sitting between them. The CDR3 spans 15 residues.

This clonotype was recorded at least ten times. The chain is built from TRBV11-1 and TRBJ1-1; no reliable D call. The germline gives CDR1 SGHAT, CDR2 FQDESV (reference sequence). Trimming pared 4 bases from V and 11 bases from J, leaving 17 bases between. The CDR3 spans 13 residues. The CDR3 reads CASSSWQENLAFF. The CDR3 DNA follows: TGTGCCAGCAGCTCCTGGCAGGAAAATTTGGCTTTCTTT.

V usage is TRBV7-6 and J usage is TRBJ2-7, with D perhaps assigned TRBD1 or TRBD2 (5 bases each). From germline, CDR1 is SGHVS and CDR2 FNYEAQ. The CDR3 runs 13 residues. Trimming removed 4 bases from V and 2 bases from J, with 9 bases in between. CDR3 in amino acids: CASSSGPTYEQYF. CDR3 nucleotides: TGTGCCAGCAGCTCGGGACCTACCTACGAGCAGTACTTC.

The sample holds many counts of this clonotype. The V call is TRBV7-9, the J call TRBJ1-1; a weak D match, TRBD1 (6 bases). The CDR3 is 14 amino acids. Per germline, CDR1 SEHNR and CDR2 FQNEAQ (reference sequence). Trimming cost V 0 bases and J 3 bases, with 8 bases left between them. The CDR3 here is CASSLAGAHTEAFF. The CDR3 DNA is TGTGCCAGCAGCTTAGCGGGGGCTCACACTGAAGCTTTCTTT.

This clonotype has a count of ten or more. The chain employs TRBV28 and TRBJ1-2; D call uncertain. Germline values: CDR1 MDHEN, CDR2 SYDVKM. The CDR3 sequence is 11 residues long. V gave up 3 bases and J gave up 4 bases, with 3 bases separating them. CDR3 nucleotides: TGTGCCAGCAGTTTTGGCTATGGCTACACCTTC. It specifies CASSFGYGYTF.

This clonotype was picked up a small number of times. In nucleotides, the CDR3 is TGTGCCAGCAGTTACTCGTTTAGCGGGAGGGTAGAGACCCAGTACTTC. It is translated as CASSYSFSGRVETQYF. The chain recombines TRBV6-6 with TRBJ2-5; TRBD2 agrees at 11 bases. This CDR3 has 16 amino acids. V trimming: 0 bases; J trimming: 4 bases; junction bases outside the gene matches: 4. Germline V lookup: CDR1 MNHNY, CDR2 SVGAGI (reference sequence).

In its sample, this clonotype was seen a few times. This chain connects TRBV5-1 to TRBJ1-1, with unresolved D. The germline V and J ends were trimmed by 0 bases and 1 base, with 10 bases remaining between them. Germline CDR1 and CDR2: SGHRS and YFSETQ. This CDR3 region has 15 residues. CDR3 bases: TGCGCCAGCAGCTTGGGGCGTATGACGAACACTGAAGCTTTCTTT. Translation gives CASSLGRMTNTEAFF.

This clonotype appeared a few times. The rearrangement uses TRBV12-3 or TRBV12-4 and TRBJ2-1; D gene unclear. The CDR3 is 11 amino acids. The V end was cut by 5 bases, the J end by 5 bases, with 4 bases between. The CDR3 region has the DNA TGTGCCAGCAGTCCGGACAATGAGCAGTTCTTC. It translates to CASSPDNEQFF.

With regard to this clonotype: This may stem from a read error, because a much larger clone lies one nucleotide away. The chain has TRBV12-3 or TRBV12-4 and TRBJ1-1, with D maybe TRBD1 (5 bases). The CDR3 loop spans 13 amino acids. The chain's CDR3 is CAGRPGDGTEAFF. CDR3 nucleotide sequence: TGTGCCGGCAGGCCCGGGGACGGCACTGAAGCTTTCTTT.

This chain joins TRBV6-5 and TRBJ2-1, with 9 nucleotides matching TRBD2. J was trimmed by 9 bases and V by 3 bases; bases with no gene match: 6. The CDR3 is 14 amino acids. Looked up from germline, CDR1 is MNHEY and CDR2 is SVGAGI. CDR3 region: CASSYVAGVAEQFF. The DNA for the CDR3 is TGTGCCAGCAGTTATGTAGCGGGAGTGGCTGAGCAGTTCTTC.

In this sample, this clonotype turned up a few times. Here the CDR3 DNA reads TGTGCCTGGACCTACCGAGGGGTCTCCTACGAGCAGTACTTC. Amino acid sequence: CAWTYRGVSYEQYF. The V gene is TRBV30, the J gene TRBJ2-7; D assignment may be TRBD1 or TRBD2 (5 bases each). Trimming shortened V by 4 bases and J by 0 bases, and 13 bases separated the two germline ends. The CDR3 runs to 14 residues. Germline V lookup: CDR1 GTSNPN, CDR2 SVGIG (reference sequence).

The chain has TRBV11-2 and TRBJ2-3; D uncertain. The CDR3 has 10 amino acids. From germline, CDR1 is SGHAT and CDR2 FQNNGV. V lost 4 bases and J 8 bases, leaving 4 bases between the germline ends. CDR3 in DNA: TGTGCCAGCAGCTCACTTACGCAGTATTTT. It is translated as CASSSLTQYF.

The CDR3 here is CASSFNRGETQYF. CDR3 DNA sequence: TGTGCCAGCAGCTTTAACAGGGGGGAGACCCAGTACTTC. The chain carries TRBV7-7 and TRBJ2-5; TRBD1 matches 8 bases. CDR3 length: 13 residues. Trimming cost V 3 bases and J 5 bases; bases outside gene matches: 2. Germline CDR1 is SSHAT and CDR2 is FNYEAQ (reference sequence).

Only a few counts were recorded for this clonotype. The J gene is TRBJ1-1, the V gene TRBV6-6; D call uncertain. With 7 bases removed from V and 0 bases from J, the gap between germline ends came to 12 bases. This CDR3 is built from 14 residues. The germline CDR1 and CDR2 sequences are MNHNY and SVGAGI (reference sequence). CDR3 in DNA: TGTGCCAGCACTCCCATGGGAGTGAACACTGAAGCTTTCTTT. This translates into CASTPMGVNTEAFF.

This clonotype was recorded many times. The chain has TRBV6-1 and TRBJ2-1; TRBD2 matches at 8 bases. Germline CDR1 is MNHNS and CDR2 is SASEGT. V was pared by 3 bases and J by 5 bases, with 9 bases of the junction left unmatched. This CDR3 region has 16 residues. The DNA of the CDR3 is TGTGCCAGCAGTGATCTCATTAGCGGGGCCCACAATGAGCAGTTCTTC. Its translation: CASSDLISGAHNEQFF.

The chain has TRBV18 and TRBJ1-1, with D unresolved. Germline CDR1 is KGHSH and CDR2 is LQKENI. The CDR3 has 15 amino acids. Trimming left V 4 bases short and J 4 bases short, with 16 bases between. This CDR3 is CASSLRGRGGTEAFF. DNA of the CDR3: TGTGCCAGCTCACTGCGGGGTCGTGGTGGCACTGAAGCTTTCTTT.

Within the sample, this clonotype is medium-sized. CDR3 amino acids: CASSPGTGFTDTQYF. The DNA for the CDR3 is TGTGCCAGCAGTCCCGGGACAGGGTTCACAGATACGCAGTATTTT. The V call is TRBV3-1, the J call TRBJ2-3, with 9 bases lining up with TRBD1. V lost 6 bases, J lost 2 bases, and 6 bases stayed unmatched. This CDR3 is built from 15 residues. Germline-derived CDR1 and CDR2 are LGHDT and YNNKEL (reference sequence).

The V gene is TRBV12-5, the J gene TRBJ1-1; D ambiguous. CDR3 length: 13 amino acids. Germline V gene sequence: CDR1 LGHNT, CDR2 FRNRAP. The ends were cut back, 1 base at V and 4 bases at J, with 7 bases in the middle. The CDR3 here is CASGLEVGTEAFF. CDR3 nucleotides: TGTGCTAGTGGTTTGGAGGTAGGCACTGAAGCTTTCTTT.

This clonotype was recorded at least ten times. CDR3 in amino acids: CASSLEGGYSSYEQYF. For the CDR3, the DNA is TGCGCCAGCAGCTTGGAGGGCGGGTATTCCTCCTACGAGCAGTACTTC. V and J are TRBV5-1 and TRBJ2-7; perhaps TRBD2 as D (5 bases). The CDR3 contains 16 residues. With 0 bases removed from V and 0 bases from J, the gap between germline ends came to 13 bases. Germline CDR1 SGHRS, CDR2 YFSETQ.

The table lists this clonotype with a few counts. An end of the junction does not agree with germline; a read error may underlie this. The gene calls are TRBV20-1 and TRBJ2-7, with 11 bases identical to TRBD2. The CDR3 extends over 14 amino acids. CDR1 and CDR2 (germline): DFQATT, SNEGSKA (reference sequence). The CDR3 bases are TGCAGTGCTAGGGCCTTAGGACTAGCGGGCCATACCGCATTC. Its protein product is CSARALGLAGHTAF.

This clonotype was detected a few times. This chain connects TRBV24-1 to TRBJ2-1, with TRBD2 matching over 12 bases. Germline V gene sequence: CDR1 KGHDR, CDR2 SFDVKD. The CDR3 length is 16 residues. After removal of 9 bases from V and 8 bases from J, the junction contained 13 bases not matched to a gene. The CDR3 reads CATPPASGRASHEQFF. CDR3 bases: TGTGCCACCCCCCCGGCTAGCGGGAGGGCCAGCCATGAGCAGTTCTTC.

In this sample, this clonotype turned up a few times. The genes are TRBV4-1 and TRBJ1-5; no reliable D call. Trimming took 4 bases from V and 0 from J, leaving 10 bases between them. In germline, CDR1 is MGHRA, CDR2 YSYEKL. The CDR3 runs to 15 residues. CDR3 region: CASSPGSYSNQPQHF. The CDR3 nucleotides are TGCGCCAGCAGCCCCGGGTCATATAGCAATCAGCCCCAGCATTTT.

The table lists this clonotype with a few counts. V usage is TRBV7-3 and J usage is TRBJ2-4, with a tentative D call TRBD2 (6 bases). Between the trimmed V and J ends, which lost 3 bases and 2 bases, there was a span of 17 bases. This CDR3 is 17 amino acids long. CDR1 and CDR2 from the germline V gene are SGHTA and FQGTGA. The CDR3 loop is CASSFQAAAGPKNIQYF. The CDR3 DNA is TGTGCCAGCAGCTTCCAAGCTGCGGCGGGGCCCAAAAACATTCAGTACTTC.

This clonotype has more than one count but fewer than ten. This chain joins TRBV19 and TRBJ2-1; 7 positions agree with TRBD2. The length of the CDR3 is 16 residues. V lost 1 base and J lost 1; bases outside the gene matches: 4. Germline assignment: CDR1 LNHDA and CDR2 SQIVND (reference sequence). CDR3 in DNA: TGTGCCAGTAGTATAGTTCGCGGGAGTTCCTACAATGAGCAGTTCTTC. Its protein is CASSIVRGSSYNEQFF.

This clonotype was seen a handful of times. For the CDR3, the DNA is TGCAGCGTTGAAGGACGGACTAGCACAGATACGCAGTATTTT. Protein: CSVEGRTSTDTQYF. The chain couples TRBV29-1 to TRBJ2-3; a weak D match, TRBD2 (5 bases). The V and J ends lost 1 base and 0 bases respectively, with 8 bases between them. Per the germline V gene, CDR1 is SQVTM and CDR2 is ANQGSEA. The CDR3 runs 14 residues.

J is TRBJ2-1 and V is TRBV4-1, with 10 bases matching TRBD1. Germline V lookup: CDR1 MGHRA, CDR2 YSYEKL. The CDR3 runs 16 residues. The junction had 9 bases not matched to a gene; V was cut back by 4 bases and J by 6 bases. This CDR3 reads CASSLIGTGVGNEQFF. DNA for the CDR3: TGCGCCAGCAGCCTAATCGGGACAGGGGTGGGCAATGAGCAGTTCTTC.